This TCR beta chain was sequenced for a study of immune evolution from preneoplasia to lung adenocarcinoma. Study background: HLA loss of heterozygosity: about 7% AIS, about 15% MIA, roughly 30% ADC, none AAH.

Study-wide results and limits: Highest clonality occurred in KRAS-mutant, not EGFR-mutant or double wild-type, nodules. Later-stage lesions seemingly showed higher T cell density and diversity than normal lung.

CDR3 length: 16 residues. Per germline, CDR1 LGHNA and CDR2 YNFKEQ. With 0 bases removed from V and 5 bases from J, the gap between germline ends came to 16 bases. Sequenced by immunoSEQ multiplex PCR; TCRdb stores in-frame clones only, minus some. The sample contains about 4,800 clones, roughly 82% of which appear only once. A word on this clone: Its matching antigen is unknown.

The J gene is TRBJ1-1, the V gene TRBV4-2; weak D call: TRBD1 (5 bases). Sequencing was performed on FFPE lung adenocarcinoma in situ tissue. This TCR came from a person between 65 and 79 years old with lung adenocarcinoma. CDR3 sequence: CASSQEWPGVWTEAFF. The DNA for the CDR3 is TGTGCCAGCAGCCAAGAGTGGCCGGGGGTGTGGACTGAAGCTTTCTTT.